This entry lists 8 T cell receptor beta chains sequenced from one sample in a study of blood T cells in healthy people across ages. For the second PCR, which ran for 7 to 11 cycles, a sample-barcoded 5' primer and a J-beta primer mix were used. From the 5' RACE reads, TCRdb called clonotypes with MiXCR, one entry per CDR3 protein. The data contain hundreds of thousands of distinct CDR3 sequences, roughly half of them singletons. Sequencing was done on a sample of blood. These receptors all stem from a man in his fifties or sixties in good health.

CDR3 DNA sequence: TGTGCCAGCAGCGGATCGCCGTGGGGGGCAGCAGATACGCAGTATTTT. Encoded protein: CASSGSPWGAADTQYF. The chain employs TRBV7-9 and TRBJ2-3; D tentatively reads TRBD1 or TRBD2 (6 bases each). V was trimmed by 5 bases and J by 4 bases, leaving 19 bases between them. CDR1 is SEHNR and CDR2 is FQNEAQ in the germline V gene (reference sequence). This CDR3 comprises 16 residues. Full variable domain (rest looked up from reference TRBV7-9 and TRBJ2-3): DTGVSQNPRHKITKRGQNVTFRCDPISEHNRLYWYRQTLGQGPEFLTYFQNEAQLEKSRLLSDRFSAERPKGSFSTLEIQRTEQGDSAMYLCASSGSPWGAADTQYFGPGTRLTVL.

The V gene is TRBV28, the J gene TRBJ2-3; D uncertain. The germline CDR1 and CDR2 sequences are MDHEN and SYDVKM. V was trimmed by 4 bases and J by 4 bases, leaving 6 bases between them. This CDR3 has 12 amino acids. In nucleotides, the CDR3 is TGTGCCAGCAGTTCGTTAGCAGATACGCAGTATTTT. It codes for CASSSLADTQYF.

This clonotype was found a few times. V usage is TRBV20-1 and J usage is TRBJ2-5; D is tentatively TRBD1 or TRBD2 (5 bases each). The CDR3 sequence is 13 residues long. In germline, CDR1 is DFQATT, CDR2 SNEGSKA (reference sequence). V lost 7 bases to trimming and J lost 1 base, with 13 bases between them. The CDR3 loop is CSVSGPRQETQYF. DNA of the CDR3: TGCAGTGTCTCGGGACCACGCCAAGAGACCCAGTACTTC.

The chain has TRBV4-3 and TRBJ2-1; 13 bases are shared with TRBD2. This CDR3 is built from 15 residues. The germline CDR1 and CDR2 sequences are LGHNA and YSLEER. V lost 4 bases, J lost 10 bases, and 7 bases stayed unmatched. Here the CDR3 DNA reads TGCGCCAGCAGCCTGGGACTAGCGGGATTTTACGAGCAGTTCTTC. It is translated as CASSLGLAGFYEQFF.

The J gene is TRBJ2-7, the V gene TRBV27, with D tentatively TRBD1 or TRBD2 (5 bases each). This CDR3 is 13 amino acids long. Deletions cut 4 bases from V and 12 bases from J, with 19 bases between. The germline gives CDR1 MNHEY, CDR2 SMNVEV (reference sequence). The CDR3 region is CASSYYGTDPSYF. CDR3 coding DNA: TGTGCCAGCAGTTACTATGGGACCGACCCATCGTACTTC.

Turning to this clonotype: A read error may account for a junction end that differs from germline. CDR3 region: CASSLDLAGGPYKEQFF. CDR3 bases: TGTGCCAGCAGCTTAGATCTGGCGGGAGGCCCCTACAAGGAGCAGTTCTTC. The chain joins TRBV11-2 to TRBJ2-1, with TRBD2 matching 8 bases. Germline V gene sequence: CDR1 SGHAT, CDR2 FQNNGV. The CDR3 totals 17 residues.

Points on this clonotype: The junction and the germline gene differ at one end; a read error may be behind it. The chain combines TRBV6-5 with TRBJ1-4; 9 nucleotides line up with TRBD1. The CDR3 extends over 15 amino acids. Per germline, CDR1 MNHEY and CDR2 SVGAGI. For the CDR3, the DNA is TGTGCCGGCAGTTACTTCACAGGGGGCCGAGAAAAACTGTTTTTT. Encoded protein: CAGSYFTGGREKLFF.

This chain joins TRBV11-2 and TRBJ1-2; D ambiguous. V lost 5 bases to trimming and J lost 8 bases, with 18 bases between them. Germline values: CDR1 SGHAT, CDR2 FQNNGV. This CDR3 region has 14 residues. CDR3 nucleotides: TGTGCCAGCAGCCCCCGCTCGGGCCTCGGGGGCTACACCTTC. The encoded protein is CASSPRSGLGGYTF.